The 22 T cell receptor beta chains presented below share a single source sample, sequenced in a study of T cell changes during pregnancy in multiple sclerosis (dated by TCRdb to about 2019). The library was built by means of the immunoSEQ multiplex PCR assay. TCRdb obtained this table from immuneACCESS and retained in-frame rearrangements with V and J assigned. These tables miss some clones; where compared with another copy, unresolved V genes account for less than half of the shortfall, and the remainder is unexplained. This sample comprises some 44,000 clones, approximately 90% of them detected only once. The ten largest clones represent over 0.5% of the sample. This sample comprised CD4+ T cells from peripheral blood mononuclear cells, obtained in the third trimester of pregnancy. The receptors were sampled from a female donor with multiple sclerosis, enrolled in a pregnancy study.

The chain employs TRBV9 and TRBJ2-7; 10 nucleotides line up with TRBD2. Looked up from germline, CDR1 is SGDLS and CDR2 is YYNGEE. The CDR3 length is 16 residues. V was clipped by 4 bases and J by 4 bases; unmatched bases: 11. The CDR3 coding sequence is TGTGCCAGCAGCCCTCGCCCACTAGCGGGATTATACGAGCAGTACTTC. Translated: CASSPRPLAGLYEQYF. The full variable domain, with the rest looked up from reference TRBV9 and TRBJ2-7, is DSGVTQTPKHLITATGQRVTLRCSPRSGDLSVYWYQQSLDQGLQFLIQYYNGEERAKGNILERFSAQQFPDLHSELNLSSLELGDSALYFCASSPRPLAGLYEQYFGPGTRLTVT.

The gene calls are TRBV11-2 and TRBJ2-1; possible D gene TRBD1, 6 bases. V lost 1 base and J lost 9, with 13 bases in between. The CDR3 has 14 amino acids. CDR1 is SGHAT and CDR2 is FQNNGV in the germline V gene. Written as DNA, the CDR3 is TGTGCCAGCAGCTTAGGAAGGGGGTCGCTTGAGCAGTTCTTC. This translates into CASSLGRGSLEQFF.

This chain uses TRBV7-2 with TRBJ2-7; D may be TRBD1 (6 bases). V was pared by 0 bases and J by 0 bases, with 12 bases between. The CDR3 is made up of 16 amino acids. Per germline, CDR1 SGHTA and CDR2 FQGNSA. The CDR3 DNA follows: TGTGCCAGCAGCTTAGCGGGGCAGGGGAACTCCTACGAGCAGTACTTC. This translates into CASSLAGQGNSYEQYF.

By share, this clone ranks as medium-sized. This chain connects TRBV28 to TRBJ1-5, with 8 bases matching TRBD1. Unmatched junction bases numbered 7, after V lost 8 bases and J lost 7 bases. Per the germline V gene, CDR1 is MDHEN and CDR2 is SYDVKM. This CDR3 comprises 13 residues. As DNA, the CDR3 is TGTGCCAGCTCGGACAGGGCGAAGCAGCCCCAGCATTTT. This codes for CASSDRAKQPQHF.

This sequence joins TRBV5-4 and TRBJ2-5; D might be TRBD1 (6 bases). The CDR3 has 13 amino acids. V gave up 4 bases and J gave up 4 bases, with 11 bases separating them. Germline CDR1 and CDR2: SGHNT and YYREEE (reference sequence). The CDR3 reads CASSQTGRETQYF. The CDR3 DNA is TGTGCCAGCAGCCAAACAGGGAGAGAGACCCAGTACTTC.

V usage is TRBV18 and J usage is TRBJ2-1; D may be TRBD2 (5 bases). The germline V gene encodes CDR1 KGHSH and CDR2 LQKENI. V lost 1 base to trimming and J lost 2 bases, with 12 bases between them. This CDR3 contains 16 residues. The CDR3 region has the DNA TGTGCCAGCTCACCACGGACTGATCTAACCTACAATGAGCAGTTCTTC. Protein sequence: CASSPRTDLTYNEQFF.

The rearrangement links TRBV29-1 to TRBJ2-1, with a tentative D call TRBD2 (5 bases). The CDR3 is made up of 12 amino acids. V lost 4 bases and J 7 bases, leaving 11 bases between the germline ends. Germline CDR1 and CDR2: SQVTM and ANQGSEA. This CDR3 is CSVGLTGNEQFF. CDR3 nucleotides: TGCAGCGTTGGCCTAACGGGGAATGAGCAGTTCTTC.

This chain links TRBV29-1 with TRBJ2-1, with a weak D call TRBD1 (6 bases). Trimming removed 5 bases at V and 0 bases at J, with 14 bases between. CDR3 length equals 15 residues. Germline CDR1 SQVTM, CDR2 ANQGSEA. CDR3 amino acids: CSVQWGQSSYNEQFF. The CDR3 nucleotides are TGCAGCGTTCAGTGGGGGCAGAGCTCCTACAATGAGCAGTTCTTC.

This clone has only a few counts. This chain uses TRBV19 with TRBJ1-5; the D gene is possibly TRBD1 (6 bases). V was trimmed by 5 bases and J by 4 bases, leaving 12 bases between them. Per the germline V gene, CDR1 is LNHDA and CDR2 is SQIVND (reference sequence). This CDR3 is built from 14 residues. The CDR3: CASSATGTNQPQHF. CDR3 sequence (DNA): TGTGCCAGTAGTGCCACCGGGACAAATCAGCCCCAGCATTTT.

V is TRBV7-2 and J is TRBJ2-3, with TRBD2 identical over 8 bases. The CDR3 length is 15 residues. V lost 5 bases to trimming and J lost 2 bases; unmatched junction nucleotides: 6. Germline values: CDR1 SGHTA, CDR2 FQGNSA. The CDR3 here is CASSPLAGTTDTQYF. The CDR3, as DNA: TGTGCCAGCAGCCCCTTAGCGGGAACCACAGATACGCAGTATTTT.

Comments on this clone: Other DNA variants within this sample encode the same CDR3. The chain carries TRBV7-2 and TRBJ1-2; 8 positions match TRBD1. Germline CDR1 SGHTA, CDR2 FQGNSA. This CDR3 is built from 13 residues. After removal of 6 bases from V and 3 bases from J, the junction contained 3 bases not matched to a gene. CDR3 sequence reads: CASSPDRDYGYTF. CDR3 nucleotides: TGTGCCAGCAGTCCGGACAGGGACTATGGCTACACCTTC.

The chain couples TRBV6-5 to TRBJ2-5; 9 bases line up with TRBD1. The J call may be in error: the DNA end matches TRBJ2-7 better. The CDR3 loop spans 14 amino acids. Germline lookup yields CDR1 MNHEY and CDR2 SVGAGI. The CDR3 here is CASSRTGVSYEQYF. As DNA, the CDR3 is TGTGCCAGCAGTCGGACAGGGGTCTCCTACGAGCAGTACTTC.

Only a few counts were recorded for this clone. The chain joins TRBV25-1 to TRBJ1-1, with a possible D match to TRBD1 (5 bases). The CDR3 extends over 13 amino acids. Germline CDR1 and CDR2: MGHDK and SYGVNS. V lost 6 bases to trimming and J lost 6 bases, with 14 bases between them. CDR3 in amino acids: CASREQGMPEAFF. CDR3 in DNA: TGTGCCAGCAGGGAGCAGGGAATGCCTGAAGCTTTCTTT. The variable domain in full, with the rest retrieved from reference TRBV25-1 and TRBJ1-1, is EADIYQTPRYLVIGTGKKITLECSQTMGHDKMYWYQQDPGMELHLIHYSYGVNSTEKGDLSSESTVSRIRTEHFPLTLESARPSHTSQYLCASREQGMPEAFFGQGTRLTVV.

This chain joins TRBV4-3 and TRBJ2-2; D perhaps matches TRBD2 (5 bases). The germline CDR1 and CDR2 sequences are LGHNA and YSLEER. V lost 1 base to trimming and J lost 3 bases, with 12 bases between them. This CDR3 comprises 16 residues. DNA of the CDR3: TGCGCCAGCAGCCAAGTGTCTGAGGGCTACACCGGGGAGCTGTTTTTT. Its translation: CASSQVSEGYTGELFF.

The chain uses TRBV5-1 and TRBJ2-4; D perhaps matches TRBD1 (5 bases). The CDR3 is 16 amino acids. Per the germline V gene, CDR1 is SGHRS and CDR2 is YFSETQ. V was pared by 2 bases and J by 1 base, with 13 bases between. The CDR3 DNA reads as TGCGCCAGCAGCTTTGAAAGGGGCATGGCCAAAAACATTCAGTACTTC. The encoded protein is CASSFERGMAKNIQYF.

This clone has just one count. The chain combines TRBV4-3 with TRBJ2-7, with D perhaps matching TRBD2 (5 bases). The CDR3 is made up of 16 amino acids. Trimming removed 0 bases from V and 5 bases from J, with 17 bases in between. CDR1 is LGHNA and CDR2 is YSLEER in the germline V gene. The CDR3 region is CASSQDNGLALNEQYF. The CDR3 DNA sequence: TGCGCCAGCAGCCAAGATAACGGCCTAGCTCTCAACGAGCAGTACTTC.

CDR3 nucleotides: TGTGCCAGCTCACCCTCGGTGGACAGGGCTTCCGACTACACCTTC. It encodes CASSPSVDRASDYTF. The chain recombines TRBV18 with TRBJ1-2, with 8 bases identical to TRBD1. In germline, CDR1 is KGHSH, CDR2 LQKENI. V shed 3 bases and J 10 bases; nucleotides not matched to a gene: 13. The CDR3 is made up of 15 amino acids.

V gene TRBV2 combines with J gene TRBJ1-1, with 8 positions matching TRBD1. The V gene end was trimmed by 6 bases and the J gene end by 1 base; junction bases not matched to a gene: 4. The CDR3 sequence is 14 residues long. Germline loops: CDR1 SNHLY, CDR2 FYNNEI. The CDR3 is CASRGTGWNTEAFF. Here the CDR3 DNA reads TGTGCCAGCAGAGGGACAGGATGGAACACTGAAGCTTTCTTT.

The chain employs TRBV7-2 and TRBJ1-1, with D tentatively TRBD1 (5 bases). This CDR3 has 13 amino acids. V shed 5 bases and J shed 2 bases, with 9 bases lying between them. The germline V gene encodes CDR1 SGHTA and CDR2 FQGNSA. This chain's CDR3 is CASSRQLNTEAFF. The CDR3 coding sequence is TGTGCCAGCAGCCGACAGCTTAACACTGAAGCTTTCTTT.

This clone was seen once. The chain is built from TRBV18 and TRBJ1-1; maybe TRBD1 (6 bases). The CDR3 spans 14 residues. CDR1 KGHSH and CDR2 LQKENI come from the germline V gene. Trimming left V 3 bases short and J 1 base short, with 9 bases between. The CDR3 is CASSPPGANTEAFF. The DNA for the CDR3 is TGTGCCAGCTCACCCCCAGGGGCGAACACTGAAGCTTTCTTT.

The rearrangement links TRBV19 to TRBJ2-5, with TRBD1 matching 9 bases. Trimming removed 3 bases from V and 5 bases from J; junction bases left unmatched: 13. The CDR3 is made up of 17 amino acids. Germline V gives CDR1 LNHDA, CDR2 SQIVND (reference sequence). CDR3 region: CASSMIGVQGARETQYF. The CDR3, as DNA: TGTGCCAGTAGTATGATCGGGGTACAGGGGGCTCGGGAGACCCAGTACTTC.

CDR3 coding DNA: TGTGCCAGCAGTTTATTTACTAGCGGGAGTGGGAATGAGCAGTTCTTC. Protein sequence: CASSLFTSGSGNEQFF. V is TRBV28 and J is TRBJ2-1, with 11 bases aligning to TRBD2. The CDR3 covers 16 residues. The V segment lost 1 base and the J segment 7 bases; nucleotides outside the gene matches: 6. Per the germline V gene, CDR1 is MDHEN and CDR2 is SYDVKM. The full variable domain, completed using reference TRBV28 and TRBJ2-1, is DVKVTQSSRYLVKRTGEKVFLECVQDMDHENMFWYRQDPGLGLRLIYFSYDVKMKEKGDIPEGYSVSREKKERFSLILESASTNQTSMYLCASSLFTSGSGNEQFFGPGTRLTVL.